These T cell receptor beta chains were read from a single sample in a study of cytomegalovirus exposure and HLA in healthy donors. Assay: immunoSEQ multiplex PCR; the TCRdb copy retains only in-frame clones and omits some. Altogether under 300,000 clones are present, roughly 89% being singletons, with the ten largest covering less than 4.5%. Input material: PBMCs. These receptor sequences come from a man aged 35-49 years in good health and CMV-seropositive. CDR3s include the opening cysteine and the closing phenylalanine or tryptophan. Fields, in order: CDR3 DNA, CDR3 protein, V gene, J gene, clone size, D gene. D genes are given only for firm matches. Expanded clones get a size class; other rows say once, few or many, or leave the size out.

TGTGCCAGCAGCTTAGCGAGGGCCCAGTACAATGAGCAGTTCTTC	CASSLARAQYNEQFF	TRBV11-2	TRBJ2-1	-	-
TGTGCCAGCAGTAACACAGGGGTCGATGAGCAGTTCTTC	CASSNTGVDEQFF	TRBV6-5	TRBJ2-1	-	TRBD1
TGTGCCAGCAGCCCTACAGGGGAAGGGCGGCCCCAGCATTTT	CASSPTGEGRPQHF	TRBV28	TRBJ1-5	-	TRBD1
TGTGCCAGCAGCCTAGCGCGTGTCCAAGAGACCCAGTACTTC	CASSLARVQETQYF	TRBV28	TRBJ2-5	-	-
TGCGCCAGCAGTGGGCCCCTGCCCGGGACAGGGGGCGCGATGGGTGAAAAACTGTTTTTT	CASSGPLPGTGGAMGEKLFF	TRBV10-2	TRBJ1-4	-	TRBD1
TGTGCCAGCAGCCGCTGGACAGAGTATCCCACAGATACGCAGTATTTT	CASSRWTEYPTDTQYF	TRBV28	TRBJ2-3	-	-
TGTGCCAGCGGGACTAGTCGTAGCGATGAGCAGTTCTTC	CASGTSRSDEQFF	TRBV7-9	TRBJ2-1	-	TRBD2
TGTGCCAGCAGCTACGGGCTAGCGGGAGACCACGAGCAGTACTTC	CASSYGLAGDHEQYF	TRBV6-6	TRBJ2-7	-	TRBD2
TGTGCCAGCAGCCTCGGGGACAGGGGGCAAAACCCGTACCAAGAGACCCAGTACTTC	CASSLGDRGQNPYQETQYF	TRBV7-2	TRBJ2-5	-	TRBD1
TGTGCCAGAAGCTTACAGGCCAGCTCCTACAATGAGCAGTTCTTC	CARSLQASSYNEQFF	TRBV5-3	TRBJ2-1	once	-
TGTGCCAGCATGGGACAGGGGGCTTGGACCGGGGAGCTGTTTTTT	CASMGQGAWTGELFF	TRBV2	TRBJ2-2	-	TRBD1
TGTGCCAGCAGCGGAGGAAGACGCGAGCAGTACTTC	CASSGGRREQYF	TRBV21-1	TRBJ2-7	-	-
TGTGCCAGCAGCCTGGAAGAGGTCAATCAGCCCCAGCATTTT	CASSLEEVNQPQHF	TRBV7-8	TRBJ1-5	-	-
TGCGCCAGCAGCCAAACCGGACTAGCGGGCGCCGAGACCCAGTACTTC	CASSQTGLAGAETQYF	TRBV4-1	TRBJ2-5	-	TRBD2
TGTGCCTGGAGTGTAAAAAGGACTAGCGGGAGGACCGATCCCTACGAGCAGTACTTC	CAWSVKRTSGRTDPYEQYF	TRBV30	TRBJ2-7	-	TRBD2
TGTGCCAGCAGCTTAGTGTTCCGTGGGGGCGGAAACACCATATATTTT	CASSLVFRGGGNTIYF	TRBV7-2	TRBJ1-3	-	-
TGTGCCAGCAGCTTCCTCTCTGGGGCCAACGTCCTGACTTTC	CASSFLSGANVLTF	TRBV5-6	TRBJ2-6	-	-
TGTGCCAGCACCATGGGGGGACTAGCGGGAGGGGAGACCCAGTACTTC	CASTMGGLAGGETQYF	TRBV2	TRBJ2-5	once	TRBD2
TGCGCCAGCAGCTTTAGTAGGGCTAGCGATACCGAGCAGTACTTC	CASSFSRASDTEQYF	TRBV5-1	TRBJ2-7	-	-
TGTGCCAGCAGTTGGGACAGGGACAATGAGCAGTTCTTC	CASSWDRDNEQFF	TRBV7-9	TRBJ2-1	once	TRBD1
TGCGCCAGCAGCCGTCCGACAGGGCGGCTCAACTACGAGCAGTACTTC	CASSRPTGRLNYEQYF	TRBV5-1	TRBJ2-7	-	TRBD1
TGTGCCAGCTCACCTCTTGTAGCGGGGGGTTACAATGAGCAGTTCTTC	CASSPLVAGGYNEQFF	TRBV18	TRBJ2-1	-	TRBD2
TGTGCCAGCATCTCCGGGCCGAGTGGGGCATACGAGCAGTACTTC	CASISGPSGAYEQYF	TRBV5-6	TRBJ2-7	-	-
TGCAGCGTTGTTTTCGGCCTAGCGGGGATCTCCTACAATGAGCAGTTCTTC	CSVVFGLAGISYNEQFF	TRBV29-1	TRBJ2-1	-	TRBD2
TGCGCCAGCAGCCACGACAGGGCTTACGAGCAGTACTTC	CASSHDRAYEQYF	TRBV4-3	TRBJ2-7	-	TRBD1
TGTGCCAGCAGCTCAAATCCAGGGGCTAACACTGAAGCTTTCTTT	CASSSNPGANTEAFF	TRBV7-3	TRBJ1-1	-	-
TGCAGCGTCTTCTATCGGGGTGCAGGTCACTACGAGCAGTACTTC	CSVFYRGAGHYEQYF	TRBV29-1	TRBJ2-7	-	-
TGTGCCAGTAGTCCCCGGACAGGGGGCAACACAGATACGCAGTATTTT	CASSPRTGGNTDTQYF	TRBV19	TRBJ2-3	-	TRBD1
TGTGCCAGCGGCCCGGCTAGCTCCTACGAGCAGTACTTC	CASGPASSYEQYF	TRBV11-2	TRBJ2-7	-	-
TGTGCCAGCCCGGTGGGGGCGAAATCCGGCTACACCTTC	CASPVGAKSGYTF	TRBV5-6	TRBJ1-2	-	-
TGTGCCAGCAGCCCATCCGGGGGACTACCCTACGAGCAGTACTTC	CASSPSGGLPYEQYF	TRBV4-2	TRBJ2-7	-	TRBD2
TGTGCCAGCAGTTACCAGGGGGCAAAAGATACGCAGTATTTT	CASSYQGAKDTQYF	TRBV28	TRBJ2-3	once	TRBD1
TGTGCCAGCAGCTTAAAGGACAGTAAAAATGAGCAGTTCTTC	CASSLKDSKNEQFF	TRBV7-2	TRBJ2-1	-	-
TGTGCCAGCAGTGATAAGTGGGGGGGTGGATTCGGGGATGAGCTGTTTTTT	CASSDKWGGGFGDELFF	TRBV6-1	TRBJ2-2	-	TRBD2
TGCGCCAGCAACTCACAGGGCGGGGAGCTGTTTTTT	CASNSQGGELFF	TRBV5-1	TRBJ2-2	-	-
TGTGCCAGCAGTGCCGGTATAGCGGGAGGCTCCTACGAGCAGTACTTC	CASSAGIAGGSYEQYF	TRBV25-1	TRBJ2-7	-	TRBD2
TGCGCCAGCAGCCAAGCCTACCGGGACAGGGGAAACACCATATATTTT	CASSQAYRDRGNTIYF	TRBV4-3	TRBJ1-3	-	TRBD1
TGCGCCAGCAGTACCAGCGGGGCGCCTTCCTACGAGCAGTACTTC	CASSTSGAPSYEQYF	TRBV4-1	TRBJ2-7	-	TRBD2
TGTGCCAGCATGGGGGAAGGACTAGCGGGAGGGCCTCGGTACTTC	CASMGEGLAGGPRYF	TRBV2	TRBJ2-7	-	TRBD2
TGCGCCAGCAGCTTGCCTAATGCGACGGGAAGGCACAATGAGCAGTTCTTC	CASSLPNATGRHNEQFF	TRBV5-1	TRBJ2-1	once	-
TGTGCCAGCAGGGGGACATCTGCTTCACCCCTCCACTTT	CASRGTSASPLHF	TRBV6-6	TRBJ1-6	-	-
TGTGCCAGCAGTCGACAGGTTTCGAACACTGAAGCTTTCTTT	CASSRQVSNTEAFF	TRBV14	TRBJ1-1	-	-
TGTGCCAGCAGCAATGAAGCTTTCTTT	CASSNEAFF	TRBV6-5	TRBJ1-1	-	-